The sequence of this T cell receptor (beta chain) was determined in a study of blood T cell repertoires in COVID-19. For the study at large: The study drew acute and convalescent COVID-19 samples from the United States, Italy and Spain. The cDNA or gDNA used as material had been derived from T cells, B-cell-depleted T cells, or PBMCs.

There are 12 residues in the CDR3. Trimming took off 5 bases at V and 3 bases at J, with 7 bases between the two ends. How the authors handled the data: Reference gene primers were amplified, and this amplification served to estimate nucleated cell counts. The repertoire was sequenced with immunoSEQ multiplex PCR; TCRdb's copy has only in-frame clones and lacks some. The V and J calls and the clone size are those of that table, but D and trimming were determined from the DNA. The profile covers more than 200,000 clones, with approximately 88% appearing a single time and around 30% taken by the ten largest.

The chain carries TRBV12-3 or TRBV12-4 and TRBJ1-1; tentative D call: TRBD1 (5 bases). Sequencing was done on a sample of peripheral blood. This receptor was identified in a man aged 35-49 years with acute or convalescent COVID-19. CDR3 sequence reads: CASSRGYTEAFF. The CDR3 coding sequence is TGTGCCAGCAGTCGGGGGTACACTGAAGCTTTCTTT.